The 9 T cell receptor beta chains below all came from one sample that was sequenced in a study of T cell responses to AZD1222 COVID-19 vaccine (dated by TCRdb to about 2021). Library construction relied on the immunoSEQ multiplex PCR assay. TCRdb carries this immuneACCESS record with in-frame sequences only. Its versions omit some clonotypes, under half of them owing to an unresolved V gene in the studies checked, with the rest unexplained. The sample table shows about 170,000 clones, and approximately 90% are seen once. Approximately 6.9% of the sample comes from the top ten. According to the study, the label for this sample's time point signals: baseline before first vaccination. The sequenced sample was peripheral blood, obtained on day 0 of AZD1222 vaccination. These receptors all stem from an adult in good health.

This clone showed up just a few times. This chain links TRBV29-1 with TRBJ2-1; D is perhaps TRBD1 (6 bases). The CDR3 has 13 amino acids. V lost 4 bases to trimming and J lost 4 bases, with 11 bases between them. Germline V gene data show CDR1 as SQVTM and CDR2 as ANQGSEA. The CDR3 nucleotides read TGCAGCGTTGGTCGGCAGGGGTACAATGAGCAGTTCTTC. Its translation is CSVGRQGYNEQFF.

The chain is built from TRBV7-9 and TRBJ2-5; D remains ambiguous. Trimming removed 2 bases at V and 2 bases at J, with 12 bases between. From germline, CDR1 is SEHNR and CDR2 FQNEAQ (reference sequence). The CDR3 runs 15 residues. The DNA for the CDR3 is TGTGCCAGCAGCTTAAGGCTCTCCTCGCAAGAGACCCAGTACTTC. Translation gives CASSLRLSSQETQYF.

The rearrangement links TRBV30 to TRBJ1-3; the D is unclear. This CDR3 contains 12 residues. V shed 1 base and J shed 4 bases, with 5 bases lying between them. The germline CDR1 and CDR2 sequences are GTSNPN and SVGIG (reference sequence). The CDR3: CAWSALGNTIYF. Written as DNA, the CDR3 is TGTGCCTGGAGTGCTCTGGGAAACACCATATATTTT.

The genes are TRBV6-5 and TRBJ2-7, with TRBD2 identical over 12 bases. The germline gives CDR1 MNHEY, CDR2 SVGAGI. The CDR3 length is 15 residues. J lost 6 bases, V lost 4 bases, and 7 bases had no gene match. Here the CDR3 DNA reads TGTGCCAGCAGTTCTAGCGGGGGGGCGGCGCGCGAGCAGTACTTC. This encodes CASSSSGGAAREQYF.

The chain has TRBV9 and TRBJ1-2; tentatively, D is TRBD1 (6 bases). V dropped 3 bases and J dropped 4 bases, with 10 bases sitting between them. Germline loops: CDR1 SGDLS, CDR2 YYNGEE. The CDR3 has 13 amino acids. The CDR3 protein is CASSEGDSYGYTF. CDR3 bases: TGTGCCAGCAGCGAGGGGGATTCCTATGGCTACACCTTC.

The V and J genes are TRBV4-1 and TRBJ2-1; TRBD1 aligns across 8 bases. V dropped 1 base and J dropped 6; count of bases not matched to a gene: 8. CDR1 and CDR2 (germline): MGHRA, YSYEKL. The CDR3 totals 16 residues. The CDR3 DNA is TGCGCCAGCAGCCAAGGGTTCGGACAGGGATTCAATGAGCAGTTCTTC. Residues: CASSQGFGQGFNEQFF.

This clone was counted only a few times. The chain employs TRBV7-3 and TRBJ1-5; maybe TRBD1 (5 bases). The CDR3 totals 14 residues. Between the trimmed V and J ends, which lost 2 bases and 6 bases, there was a span of 11 bases. Germline-derived CDR1 and CDR2 are SGHTA and FQGTGA. Written as DNA, the CDR3 is TGTGCCAGCAGCTTACCAGGGTGGGGTCAGCCCCAGCATTTT. Translating it yields CASSLPGWGQPQHF.

The CDR3 DNA is TGTGCCAGCAGCAACGCCGGGACAGGGCGCAACGAGCAGTACTTC. Translation gives CASSNAGTGRNEQYF. The chain uses TRBV7-2 and TRBJ2-7; 9 nucleotides line up with TRBD1. The trim removed 5 bases at V and 5 bases at J, leaving 10 bases unmatched. The CDR3 length is 15 residues. Per the germline V gene, CDR1 is SGHTA and CDR2 is FQGNSA. Together with reference TRBV7-2 and TRBJ2-7, the CDR3 gives the full variable domain: GAGVSQSPSNKVTEKGKDVELRCDPISGHTALYWYRQSLGQGLEFLIYFQGNSAPDKSGLPSDRFSAERTGGSVSTLTIQRTQQEDSAVYLCASSNAGTGRNEQYFGPGTRLTVT.

The rearrangement joins TRBV5-4 to TRBJ1-1; possibly TRBD1 for D (5 bases). V was clipped by 1 base and J by 3 bases, with 10 bases between them. Germline CDR1 reads SGHNT; CDR2 reads YYREEE (reference sequence). The CDR3 totals 14 residues. The CDR3 nucleotides read TGTGCCAGCAGCTTGCCAGGGCGGGACACTGAAGCTTTCTTT. Amino acid sequence: CASSLPGRDTEAFF.